This is a list of T cell receptor beta chains from one sample in a study of blood T cell repertoires in COVID-19. Only in-frame clones appear in the TCRdb table, and some are missing; sequencing was by immunoSEQ multiplex PCR. The repertoire holds 150,000 or so clones, with over 75% as singletons. Sequencing was carried out using PBMCs or T cells enriched from blood (not recorded which). The receptors were sampled from a woman aged 45 to 65 who had recovered from COVID-19. The CDR3 runs from the conserved cysteine through the conserved F or W. The D gene is left open where the match is weak. Expanded clones get a size class; other rows say once, few or many, or leave the size out.

J gene,V gene,D gene,CDR3 length,clone size,CDR3 DNA,CDR3 protein
TRBJ1-4,TRBV5-8,-,14,-,TGTGCCAGCAGCTTCAACAGATATAATGAAAAACTGTTTTTT,CASSFNRYNEKLFF
TRBJ1-3,TRBV9,-,12,-,TGTGCCAGCACCGGTGATGGAAACACCATATATTTT,CASTGDGNTIYF
TRBJ2-3,TRBV29-1,-,15,-,TGCAGCGTTGGGGGAAGGGGGTCTCTGTTGGATACGCAGTATTTT,CSVGGRGSLLDTQYF
TRBJ2-7,TRBV11-3,-,13,-,TGTGCCAGCAGTCCCAGGGTTTTCTACGAGCAGTACTTC,CASSPRVFYEQYF
TRBJ2-1,TRBV10-3,-,13,-,TGTGCCATCAGTGAGTCTCAGTACAATGAGCAGTTCTTC,CAISESQYNEQFF
TRBJ1-2,TRBV19,TRBD1,15,-,TGTGCCAGTAGTAAGGACAGGGGGCAGGACTATGGCTACACCTTC,CASSKDRGQDYGYTF
TRBJ2-1,TRBV19,TRBD2,15,many,TGTGCCAGTAGTATAATGCTAGCGGGGTACAATGAGCAGTTCTTC,CASSIMLAGYNEQFF
TRBJ1-4,TRBV18,-,14,-,TGTGCCAGCTCACCGGGACACCTGAATGAAAAACTGTTTTTT,CASSPGHLNEKLFF
TRBJ2-7,TRBV6-5,TRBD1,14,-,TGTGCAAGCGGACGGACAGGGGGCAACTACGAGCAGTACTTC,CASGRTGGNYEQYF
TRBJ1-1,TRBV3-1/TRBV3-2,-,17,-,TGTGCCAGCAGCCAAGATCCGGGATCCCCCGGGAACACTGAAGCTTTCTTT,CASSQDPGSPGNTEAFF
TRBJ1-1,TRBV5-4,TRBD1,16,once,TGTGCCAGCAGCGCATACAGGGGAGGTTGGAACACTGAAGCTTTCTTT,CASSAYRGGWNTEAFF
TRBJ2-1,TRBV5-1,TRBD1,14,-,TGCGCCAGTTCCGGGACAGGGGATTACAATGAGCAGTTCTTC,CASSGTGDYNEQFF
TRBJ1-4,TRBV5-1,TRBD1,15,-,TGCGCCAGCAGCTTGGCTGGACAGGGGAATGAAAAACTGTTTTTT,CASSLAGQGNEKLFF
TRBJ2-3,TRBV5-4,-,14,-,TGTGCCAGCAGCTTGGAAGGGGGCACAGATACGCAGTATTTT,CASSLEGGTDTQYF
TRBJ2-7,TRBV7-2,TRBD2,11,-,TGTGCCAGCAGCCGGGGAGGGGATACCGGATTC,CASSRGGDTGF
TRBJ2-7,TRBV7-9,-,16,-,TGTGCCAGCAGCTTACCGGGGTCCCAGAGCTCCTACGAGCAGTACTTC,CASSLPGSQSSYEQYF
TRBJ2-5,TRBV9,-,14,-,TGTGCCAGCAGCGTAGTAGGTAATAGCGTGACCCAGTACTTC,CASSVVGNSVTQYF
TRBJ2-7,TRBV7-3,-,15,-,TGTGCCAGCAGCTCGATCTCCGGACCCGGGAACGAGCAGTACTTC,CASSSISGPGNEQYF
TRBJ1-2,TRBV7-3,-,14,-,TGTGCCAGCACACCCGGTGGGGGGAGGGGAGGCTACACCTTC,CASTPGGGRGGYTF
TRBJ2-3,TRBV3-1/TRBV3-2,TRBD2,14,-,TGTGCCAGCAGCGAGCGGGGGGGGGCAGATACGCAGTATTTT,CASSERGGADTQYF
TRBJ1-1,TRBV3-1/TRBV3-2,-,17,-,TGTGCCAGCAGCCAAGAAGGACGGAGGACCCTGAACACTGAAGCTTTCTTT,CASSQEGRRTLNTEAFF
TRBJ2-2,TRBV4-3,-,18,-,TGCGCCAGCAGCCAAGAGGCGGGGGCCCTTTCTAACACCGGGGAGCTGTTTTTT,CASSQEAGALSNTGELFF
TRBJ1-1,TRBV15,TRBD1,15,-,TGTGCCACCAGCATCGCACGGACAGGGGAAGGGCAAGCTTTCTTT,CATSIARTGEGQAFF
TRBJ1-4,TRBV4-1,-,13,-,TGCGCCAGCAGCCAACAGGCGAATGAAAAACTGTTTTTT,CASSQQANEKLFF
TRBJ2-3,TRBV9,TRBD2,13,-,TGTGCCAGCAGCTCTAGCGGGAGGGATACGCAGTATTTT,CASSSSGRDTQYF
TRBJ1-3,TRBV7-2,-,17,-,TGTGCCAGCAGCTTAGGGGGGCGGGGGCCCGCTGGAAACACCATATATTTT,CASSLGGRGPAGNTIYF
TRBJ1-1,TRBV7-3,TRBD1,13,-,TGTGCCAGCAGCTTAGACAGGGCCACTGAAGCTTTCTTT,CASSLDRATEAFF
TRBJ1-2,TRBV7-2,TRBD1,17,-,TGTGCCAGCAGCGTCGAGACAAACAGGGGTAGTTTCGATGGCTACACCTTC,CASSVETNRGSFDGYTF
TRBJ1-2,TRBV5-1,-,13,once,TGCGCCAGCAGCTTGAACAGGGACTATGGCTACACCTTC,CASSLNRDYGYTF
TRBJ1-1,TRBV5-1,TRBD1,14,few,TGCGCCAGCAGTAAGTTGGGGACAGACACTGAAGCTTTCTTT,CASSKLGTDTEAFF
TRBJ2-3,TRBV7-3,-,14,-,TGTGCCAGCAGCTTAAACAGGCCCGCGGATACGCAGTATTTT,CASSLNRPADTQYF
TRBJ2-7,TRBV18,-,13,-,TGTGCCAGCTCACCGTTGGACGGGAACGAGCAGTACTTC,CASSPLDGNEQYF
TRBJ1-2,TRBV11-2,-,12,-,TGTGCCAGCAGCTTCGGCGGCTATGGCTACACCTTC,CASSFGGYGYTF
TRBJ1-2,TRBV3-1/TRBV3-2,-,15,-,TGTGCCAGCAGCATCAGGGGAGTGCTTGACTATGGCCACACCTTC,CASSIRGVLDYGHTF
TRBJ1-6,TRBV7-3,-,14,few,TGTGCCAGCAGCCTAGGGGGTTTCAATTCACCCCTCCACTTT,CASSLGGFNSPLHF
TRBJ2-7,TRBV7-9,TRBD1,14,-,TGTGCCAGCAGCACCGGGACAGGGGACTACGAGCAGTACTTC,CASSTGTGDYEQYF
TRBJ2-7,TRBV7-8,TRBD2,17,-,TGTGCCAGCAGCCCAACTGAGGCGGGGGGGCTCTCAGGCGAGCAGTACTTC,CASSPTEAGGLSGEQYF
TRBJ2-1,TRBV7-3,TRBD2,15,-,TGTGCCAGCAGCGATCGGACTAGCGGCTACAATGAGCAGTTCTTC,CASSDRTSGYNEQFF
TRBJ1-5,TRBV15,-,16,-,TGTGCCACCAGCAGGGGTCATGACACCCGTGATCAGCCCCAGCATTTT,CATSRGHDTRDQPQHF
TRBJ2-7,TRBV5-1,TRBD1,13,once,TGCGCCAGCAGCCCCGCAGGGGGATACGAGCAGTACTTC,CASSPAGGYEQYF
TRBJ1-1,TRBV3-1/TRBV3-2,-,13,-,TGTGCCAGCAGTCGGACAGTGGGCACTGAAGCTTTCTTT,CASSRTVGTEAFF
TRBJ2-7,TRBV12-5,TRBD1,14,-,TGTGCTAGTGGTACAGGACAGGGGCTCAACGAGCAGTACTTC,CASGTGQGLNEQYF
TRBJ2-3,TRBV6-2/TRBV6-3,TRBD2,20,-,TGTGCCAGCAGTTACCAGCGCGGGGCTAGCGGGGCTCCTAGCACAGATACGCAGTATTTT,CASSYQRGASGAPSTDTQYF
TRBJ1-1,TRBV29-1,-,16,-,TGCAGCGTTTTGGGAGGACACAACTACCCCAACACTGAAGCTTTCTTT,CSVLGGHNYPNTEAFF